A selection of T cell receptor beta chains follows, all from one sample in a study of radiotherapy plus CTLA-4 blockade in lung cancer. The method was immunoSEQ multiplex PCR; TCRdb's version includes in-frame clones alone and lacks a portion of them. The table lists about 43,000 clones, 65% to 70% of them singletons. The sample consisted of peripheral blood, taken from a patient treated with radiotherapy plus ipilimumab. Source of these receptors: a human donor with non-small cell lung cancer who had a partial response to radiotherapy plus ipilimumab. The CDR3 runs from the conserved cysteine through the conserved F or W. Fields, in order: V gene, J gene, D gene, clone size, CDR3 DNA, CDR3 protein. D genes are given only for firm matches. Rows may omit the clone size; those that give it use once, few, many or a size class.

TRBV28	TRBJ2-1	TRBD1	once	TGTGCCAGCAGGGAGACAGGGCGTGAGCAGTTCTTC	CASRETGREQFF
TRBV5-1	TRBJ2-7	TRBD1	-	TGCGCCAGCAGCCTTTTAGGACAGGGGCAGGGCGAGCAGTACTTC	CASSLLGQGQGEQYF
TRBV7-7	TRBJ2-5	TRBD1	-	TGTGCTAGCAGCTTAATGGGACAGGGACAAGAGACCCAGTACTTC	CASSLMGQGQETQYF
TRBV15	TRBJ1-4	TRBD1	-	TGTGCCACCAGCACTGGACAGGATCGGGATGGAAAACTGTTTTTT	CATSTGQDRDGKLFF
TRBV9	TRBJ1-2	-	-	TGTGCCAGCAGCGTAGTAAAACCATCGGATGGCTACACCTTC	CASSVVKPSDGYTF
TRBV6-7	TRBJ2-1	-	-	TGTGCCTCACAACCGGGAGTTGTGCAGTTCTTC	CASQPGVVQFF
TRBV7-9	TRBJ2-1	-	once	TGTGCCAGCAGCTTAGGTTCGACAGGCAATGAGCAGTTCTTC	CASSLGSTGNEQFF
TRBV18	TRBJ1-2	-	-	TGTGCCAGCTCACCAAATCTGAGGGCTGAAGGCTACACCTTC	CASSPNLRAEGYTF
TRBV29-1	TRBJ2-7	-	-	TGCAGCGTCGAAGAAGGAGGTTCTGACTACGAGCAGTACTTC	CSVEEGGSDYEQYF
TRBV29-1	TRBJ2-5	-	-	TGCAGTTATCTTCCGGGTCCATGGACCCAGTACTTC	CSYLPGPWTQYF
TRBV7-9	TRBJ2-7	TRBD1	-	TGTGCCAGCAGCTTGGAAGGAGGATGGACAGGGTACGACGAGCAGTACTTC	CASSLEGGWTGYDEQYF
TRBV5-1	TRBJ1-1	TRBD1	-	TGCGCCAGCAGCCCTACGGGGACAGCGTCCTTAAGGAACACTGAAGCTTTCTTT	CASSPTGTASLRNTEAFF
TRBV15	TRBJ2-7	TRBD1	-	TGTGCCACCAGCGGGGACAGGGTCGACGAGCAGTACTTC	CATSGDRVDEQYF
TRBV6-1	TRBJ2-5	TRBD1	-	TGTGCCAGCAGTGAAACCCTCAGGGGGCGGGAGACCCAGTACTTC	CASSETLRGRETQYF
TRBV4-1	TRBJ1-2	-	few	TGCGCCAGCAGCCAGACTTTAAAGTCGAGGGCTAACTATGGCTACACCTTC	CASSQTLKSRANYGYTF
TRBV15	TRBJ2-1	TRBD2	-	TGTGCCACCAGCAGAGGGCCTGGGCGGGAGGGCAGTGAGCAGTTCTTC	CATSRGPGREGSEQFF
TRBV2	TRBJ1-4	TRBD1	-	TGTGCCAGCGGACAGGTTAATGAAAAACTGTTTTTT	CASGQVNEKLFF
TRBV27	TRBJ2-1	-	-	TGTGCCAGCAGTCATATACAGGGTTCGGGTCATTGGTTCTTC	CASSHIQGSGHWFF
TRBV7-9	TRBJ2-1	TRBD1	-	TGTGCCAGCAGCTTACTACAGGGGGCTTATTCCTACAATGAGCAGTTCTTC	CASSLLQGAYSYNEQFF
TRBV18	TRBJ2-7	-	-	TGTGCCAGCTTGGGGGCTGGCGAGCAGTACTTC	CASLGAGEQYF
TRBV19	TRBJ1-1	TRBD1	-	TGTGCCACCCTTGAGGACAGGTACAGCACTGAAGCTTTCTTT	CATLEDRYSTEAFF
TRBV2	TRBJ1-2	TRBD1	-	TGTGCCAGCAGTGAGGGGAGGACAGGGAATGGCTACACCTTC	CASSEGRTGNGYTF
TRBV15	TRBJ1-4	-	-	TGTGCCACCAGCAGAGTGCCCCCGCAGGCAACTAATGAAAAACTGTTTTTT	CATSRVPPQATNEKLFF
TRBV7-2	TRBJ1-5	-	-	TGTGCCAGCAGCCTTGACAGTAGCAATCAGCCCCAGCATTTT	CASSLDSSNQPQHF
TRBV6-1	TRBJ2-7	-	few	TGTGCCAGCAGTCGGTCGGACACTCGGGAGCAGTACTTC	CASSRSDTREQYF
TRBV5-1	TRBJ2-3	TRBD1	-	TGCGCCAGCAGCCCGGGACAGATCACAGATACGCAGTATTTT	CASSPGQITDTQYF
TRBV6-5	TRBJ1-2	-	-	TGTGCCAGCAACCCGAAGGGAGGGTTAGGCTACACCTTC	CASNPKGGLGYTF
TRBV9	TRBJ2-2	-	-	TGTGCCAGCAGCGTACTAGGGGCCGGGGAGCTGTTTTTT	CASSVLGAGELFF
TRBV7-2	TRBJ2-7	TRBD2	-	TGTGCCAGCAGCTTAGGTGTCGAGGCGGGGGGTTACGAGCAGTACTTC	CASSLGVEAGGYEQYF
TRBV29-1	TRBJ2-2	TRBD2	once	TGCAGCGTTGTAAGCGGGAGGGACACCGGGGAGCTGTTTTTT	CSVVSGRDTGELFF
TRBV11-1	TRBJ1-1	-	-	TGTGCCAGCAGCTTAGGCTTGACAGACACTGAAGCTTTCTTT	CASSLGLTDTEAFF
TRBV6-1	TRBJ1-4	-	-	TGTGCCAGCACGGTCCAAGCTAATGAAAAACTGTTTTTT	CASTVQANEKLFF
TRBV5-1	TRBJ1-1	TRBD1	few	TGCGCCAGCAGCTTGCAGGGGGCGGGCACTGAAGCTTTCTTT	CASSLQGAGTEAFF
TRBV30	TRBJ1-5	-	-	TGTGCCTGGAGTAACGAGTTCAATCAGCCCCAGCATTTT	CAWSNEFNQPQHF
TRBV6-6	TRBJ1-1	-	once	TGTGCCAGCACTAGGTGGAACACTGAAGCTTTCTTT	CASTRWNTEAFF
TRBV29-1	TRBJ1-1	-	-	TGCAGCGTTATTCCCGTAACGGGTGAAGCTTTCTTT	CSVIPVTGEAFF
TRBV18	TRBJ1-1	-	few	TGTGCCAGCTCACCATTCAGGCGCGCTGTGAACACTGAAGCTTTCTTT	CASSPFRRAVNTEAFF
TRBV5-4	TRBJ2-7	TRBD2	-	TGTGCCAGCAGCTTGGAAGCGGGAGCCATTCCCCGCGAGCAGTACTTC	CASSLEAGAIPREQYF
TRBV5-1	TRBJ2-7	-	once	TGCGCCAGCAGCTTCGGAGGAGGTAGCTCCTACGAGCAGTACTTC	CASSFGGGSSYEQYF
TRBV27	TRBJ1-1	-	-	TGTGCCAGCAGTCCACGACAGGTGGGCTACACTGAAGCTTTCTTT	CASSPRQVGYTEAFF
TRBV6-5	TRBJ1-2	TRBD1	-	TGTGCCAGCAGACAAGGACAGGGGTATGGCTACACCTTC	CASRQGQGYGYTF
TRBV5-1	TRBJ2-3	-	-	TGCGCCAGCAGCCTCGGGCAGGGGAGCACAGATACGCAGTATTTT	CASSLGQGSTDTQYF
TRBV28	TRBJ2-2	TRBD2	-	TGTGCCAGCACCGGACTAGCGGGGGCCGGGGAGCTGTTTTTT	CASTGLAGAGELFF
TRBV29-1	TRBJ2-5	TRBD2	-	TGCAGCGTTAGCGGGAGTGGTGAGACCCAGTACTTC	CSVSGSGETQYF
TRBV19	TRBJ1-1	TRBD1	-	TGTGCCAGTAGTCCTCAGGGGGCGTACACTGAAGCTTTCTTT	CASSPQGAYTEAFF
TRBV6-5	TRBJ2-7	-	-	TGTGCCAGCACCCCCAGGGATTCCTACGAGCAGTACTTC	CASTPRDSYEQYF
TRBV11-2	TRBJ2-4	-	-	TGTGCCAGCCGCCCCAACTATCAAAACATTCAGTACTTC	CASRPNYQNIQYF
TRBV14	TRBJ2-1	-	-	TGTGCCAGCAGCCATCTCCTAGGGGAGGATGCGTTCTTC	CASSHLLGEDAFF
TRBV5-1	TRBJ2-2	TRBD1	-	TGCGCCAGCGGGGGACAGGGGGCTTCCGGGGAGCTGTTTTTT	CASGGQGASGELFF
TRBV7-9	TRBJ2-3	TRBD2	-	TGTGCGGAGCGGGGGGGCACAGATACGCAGTATTTT	CAERGGTDTQYF
TRBV5-4	TRBJ2-7	TRBD2	-	TGTGCCAGCAGCGTTACTAGCGGAGGTTACGAGCAGTACTTC	CASSVTSGGYEQYF
TRBV10-2	TRBJ1-1	-	few	TGCGCCAGCGCGGGGACTGAAGCTTTCTTT	CASAGTEAFF
TRBV2	TRBJ2-1	TRBD1	-	TGTGCCAGCAGTCCTTCGACAGGGGGAAGTGAGCAGTTCTTC	CASSPSTGGSEQFF
TRBV7-7	TRBJ2-3	-	-	TGTGCTAGCAGCCCACTCGGGGGCACAGATACGCAGTATTTT	CASSPLGGTDTQYF
TRBV7-9	TRBJ1-4	TRBD1	few	TGTGCCAGCAGCTCCTGGACAGGGGGAAGACGTCATGAAAAACTGTTTTTT	CASSSWTGGRRHEKLFF
TRBV5-1	TRBJ1-2	-	once	TGCGCCAGCAGCTTGAACATGGCGGTCAGTAGGGGCTACACCTTC	CASSLNMAVSRGYTF
TRBV7-8	TRBJ2-7	TRBD2	-	TGTGCCAGCAGCTTAGGTGCGGGGGGACACTACGAGCAGTACTTC	CASSLGAGGHYEQYF
TRBV14	TRBJ2-3	-	few	TGTGCCAGCAGCCAAGATCGAAACAGAGACATGCAGTATTTT	CASSQDRNRDMQYF